The 8 T cell receptor beta chains below come from one sample, sequenced in a study of CD8+CD57+ T cells in acquired aplastic anemia. Both TCR beta VDJ combination and CDR3 sequence profiling were carried out. Genomic DNA was the template for this profiling. Using its own MiXCR run on the reads, TCRdb lists one record per CDR3 protein. The profile covers about 160,000 distinct CDR3 sequences, with approximately 44% appearing a single time and around 3.2% taken by the ten largest. The sequenced patients had an expansion of CD8+CD57+ cells seen by flow cytometry. Sequenced material: sorted CD4+, CD8+, or CD8+CD57+ T cells (not recorded which) from PBMCs. The receptors derive from a human donor with aplastic anemia.

V gene TRBV7-9 combines with J gene TRBJ2-1; 8 nucleotides match TRBD1. V lost 5 bases, J lost 6 bases, and 3 bases stayed unmatched. From germline, CDR1 is SEHNR and CDR2 FQNEAQ (reference sequence). The CDR3 is made up of 13 amino acids. CDR3: CASSRGQGNEQFF. CDR3 DNA: TGTGCCAGCAGCCGCGGACAGGGCAATGAGCAGTTCTTC. Full variable domain (outside the CDR3, taken from reference TRBV7-9 and TRBJ2-1): DTGVSQNPRHKITKRGQNVTFRCDPISEHNRLYWYRQTLGQGPEFLTYFQNEAQLEKSRLLSDRFSAERPKGSFSTLEIQRTEQGDSAMYLCASSRGQGNEQFFGPGTRLTVL.

The chain joins TRBV25-1 to TRBJ2-5; a possible D gene is TRBD2 (6 bases). V was shortened by 8 bases and J by 5 bases, with 21 bases between the two germline ends. The CDR3 extends over 15 amino acids. Per the germline V gene, CDR1 is MGHDK and CDR2 is SYGVNS. CDR3 loop: CASSRSLGGPETQYF. CDR3 nucleotides: TGTGCCAGCTCCCGGTCCCTCGGGGGACCGGAGACCCAGTACTTC. Supplemented by reference TRBV25-1 and TRBJ2-5, the full variable domain reads EADIYQTPRYLVIGTGKKITLECSQTMGHDKMYWYQQDPGMELHLIHYSYGVNSTEKGDLSSESTVSRIRTEHFPLTLESARPSHTSQYLCASSRSLGGPETQYFGPGTRLLVL.

This clonotype occurred a few times. The V gene is TRBV15, the J gene TRBJ2-7, with a weak D call TRBD1 (6 bases). CDR3 length: 15 amino acids. V shed 0 bases and J shed 4 bases, with 13 bases lying between them. CDR1 and CDR2 from the germline V gene are LNHNV and YYDKDF (reference sequence). CDR3 nucleotide sequence: TGTGCCACCAGCAGAGATAGGGGTCAGGGGTACGAGCAGTACTTC. This gives the protein CATSRDRGQGYEQYF. The whole variable domain, remainder taken from reference TRBV15 and TRBJ2-7, is DAMVIQNPRYQVTQFGKPVTLSCSQTLNHNVMYWYQQKSSQAPKLLFHYYDKDFNNEADTPDNFQSRRPNTSFCFLDIRSPGLGDTAMYLCATSRDRGQGYEQYFGPGTRLTVT.

For this clonotype: One base away lies a much larger clone, so this may be a sequencing read error. Since the CDR3 does not end with the conserved phenylalanine or tryptophan, this likely comes from a read error. The CDR3 loop reads CASSQGPVREAFS. In DNA form, the CDR3 reads TGCGCCAGCAGCCAAGGGCCGGTAAGAGAAGCTTTCTCT. J is TRBJ1-1 and V is TRBV4-3; D is undetermined. Trimming removed 1 base from V and 8 bases from J, with 11 bases in between. Germline CDR1 is LGHNA and CDR2 is YSLEER. The CDR3 spans 13 residues.

This clonotype came up a few times. This CDR3 reads CASSEQNSPLHF. CDR3 nucleotide sequence: TGTGCCAGCAGCGAACAGAATTCACCCCTCCACTTT. The chain combines TRBV7-9 with TRBJ1-6, with unresolved D. The V gene lost 5 bases and the J gene lost 7 bases, with 6 bases spanning the gap. CDR1 is SEHNR, CDR2 FQNEAQ, per germline (reference sequence). This CDR3 is built from 12 residues.

This clonotype was seen a handful of times. This chain joins TRBV15 and TRBJ2-7; possibly TRBD1 for D (5 bases). The germline V gene has CDR1 LNHNV and CDR2 YYDKDF (reference sequence). Trimming left V 3 bases short and J 3 bases short, with 9 bases between. The CDR3 consists of 13 residues. CDR3 in DNA: TGTGCCACCAGCAGGGAAAGGGGCTACGAGCAGTACTTC. This sequence encodes CATSRERGYEQYF.

This clonotype was observed a few times. This may come from a read error, since a much larger clone is one base off. The J gene is TRBJ1-5, the V gene TRBV19; D is perhaps TRBD1 (5 bases). The CDR3 contains 14 residues. Germline assignment: CDR1 LNHDA and CDR2 SQIVND (reference sequence). Trimming stripped 1 base from V and 7 bases from J, with 11 bases between. The CDR3 DNA reads as TGTGCCAGTAGTATAGGTGTGGGGGGGCAGCCCCAGCATTTT. It codes for CASSIGVGGQPQHF.

This clonotype has only a few counts. This chain connects TRBV25-1 to TRBJ1-6; tentative D call: TRBD1 (5 bases). This CDR3 region has 15 residues. The V end lost 6 bases, the J end lost 3 bases, and 12 bases lay between the germline ends. Germline CDR1 reads MGHDK; CDR2 reads SYGVNS. CDR3 sequence reads: CASRAAGLYNSPLHF. Here the CDR3 DNA reads TGTGCCAGCAGGGCCGCAGGGCTCTATAATTCACCCCTCCACTTT.